This entry features one T cell receptor beta chain sequence. Trimming took 7 bases from V and 8 from J, leaving 11 bases between them. CDR1 is MDHEN, CDR2 SYDVKM, per germline. The CDR3 is made up of 11 amino acids. This sample was included in a study of blood T cell repertoires in COVID-19. Across the study: Samples representing acute and convalescent COVID-19 were sourced from the United States, Italy and Spain.

Sequencing used immunoSEQ multiplex PCR; TCRdb keeps in-frame clones, though not all of them. The table records roughly 24,000 clones, roughly four fifths of them present only once. Sequencing was carried out using peripheral blood. The V and J genes are TRBV28 and TRBJ1-2; D ambiguous. The sequence was collected from a man between 70 and 80 years old with acute or convalescent COVID-19. CDR3 loop: CASIQSGGYTF. The CDR3 DNA sequence: TGTGCCAGCATCCAAAGCGGCGGCTACACCTTC.